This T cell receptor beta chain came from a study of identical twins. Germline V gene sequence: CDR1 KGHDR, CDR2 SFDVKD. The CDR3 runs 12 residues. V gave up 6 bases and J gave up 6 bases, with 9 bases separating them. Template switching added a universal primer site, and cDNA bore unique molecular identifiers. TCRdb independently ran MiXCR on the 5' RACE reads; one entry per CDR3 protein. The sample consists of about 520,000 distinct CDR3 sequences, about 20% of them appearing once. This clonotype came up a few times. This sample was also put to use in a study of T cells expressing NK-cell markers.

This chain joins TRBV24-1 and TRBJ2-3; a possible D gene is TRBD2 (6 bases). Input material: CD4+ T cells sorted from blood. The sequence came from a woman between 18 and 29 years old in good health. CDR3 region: CATSRGSDTQYF. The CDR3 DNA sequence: TGTGCCACCAGTCGGGGGTCGGATACGCAGTATTTT.